The present T cell receptor (beta chain) was sequenced within a study of cytomegalovirus exposure and HLA in healthy donors (TCRdb year 2017). About the investigation overall: According to a later analysis, one platform produced both the approximately 110 validation repertoires and the 550 to 800 repertoires of the first cohort. To predict cytomegalovirus infection status, the study combined high-throughput TCR immunosequencing, statistical association of individual TCRs with disease status, and machine learning. The aim of the study was to test whether cataloging public T cell receptors could identify signatures of past pathogen exposure. Besides the first cohort of 666 subjects, a separate validation cohort made up of over a hundred different subjects was used.

The V end loses 3 bases and the J end loses 4 bases, and a stretch of 13 bases separates them. The CDR3 starts with the cysteine, ends with the phenylalanine, and has 14 residues. Solely the CDR3 DNA is kept, with 42 bases framed from the first base. The CDR1 and CDR2 encoded by the germline V gene (reference sequence) are SGHNT and YYREEE. Receptors were amplified or captured by the immunoSEQ multiplex PCR assay. Concerning the study's data processing: A statistical classification framework was built to diagnose cytomegalovirus status from the catalog of TCR beta chain sequences. Entries here come from immuneACCESS through TCRdb and include only in-frame sequences with V and J called. Some clones fail to appear in such tables; in the studies checked, an unresolved V gene covers under half of the shortfall, and the cause of the remainder is unknown. D and trimming were read from the DNA, whereas the V and J calls and clone size are those reported in that table. The sample has about 120,000 clones on record, 86% of them singletons. Together, the top ten hold under 5% of the sample.

To note about this clone: Its antigen is not yet known. No much larger clone is present one base from it, and per-base qualities are unavailable.

Broad study findings and their caveats: All 120 or so repertoires were used to score co-occurrence in the validation cohort in a later analysis, because that analysis had no HLA typing for the cohort. Most TCR sequences were observed very rarely across donors, whereas some public TCRs were present in many individuals. The authors suggested that the approach could potentially be extended to other disease states and immunological phenotypes. A few of the identified cytomegalovirus-associated TCR beta chains were confirmed in vitro to be specific for cytomegalovirus antigens. The classifier was reported to diagnose cytomegalovirus status with high specificity and sensitivity in both the original and validation cohorts. The study gave a list of some 150 TCR beta chains associated with cytomegalovirus. A later analysis found that TCRs clustered in the first cohort also tended to co-occur in the roughly 120 validation repertoires, with 94% of cluster scores above 0.

The donors belonged to the validation cohort of about 110 subjects, which was separate from the approximately 700-subject first cohort. The sequencing input was PBMCs. The sequence is built from TRBV5-4 and TRBJ1-1, and TRBD1 may be the D gene, going by 6 matching bases. This clonotype was sampled from a man in his late teens or twenties in good health and CMV-seronegative. Read as DNA, the sequence is TGTGCCAGCAGCTCCGTGAAAGGGGGCACTGAAGCTTTCTTT. It codes for CASSSVKGGTEAFF.